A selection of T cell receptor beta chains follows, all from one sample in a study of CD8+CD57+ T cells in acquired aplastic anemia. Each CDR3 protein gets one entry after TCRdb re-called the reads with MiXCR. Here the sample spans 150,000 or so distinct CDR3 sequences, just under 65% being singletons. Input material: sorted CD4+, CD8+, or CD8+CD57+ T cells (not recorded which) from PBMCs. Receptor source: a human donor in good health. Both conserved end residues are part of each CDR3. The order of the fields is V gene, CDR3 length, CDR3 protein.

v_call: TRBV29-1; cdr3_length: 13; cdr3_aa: CSVAAIVGNEQYF
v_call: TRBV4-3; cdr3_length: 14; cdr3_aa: CASSRDNYNSPLHF
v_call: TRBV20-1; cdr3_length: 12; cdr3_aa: CSARRTDQPQHF
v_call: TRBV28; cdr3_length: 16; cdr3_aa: CASRVLSYGTYNEQFF
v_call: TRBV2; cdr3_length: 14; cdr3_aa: CASSAGQGVSEQYF
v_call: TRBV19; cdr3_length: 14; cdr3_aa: CASNQASSDNEQFF
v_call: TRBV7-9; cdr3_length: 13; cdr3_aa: CASSLDRNYEQYF
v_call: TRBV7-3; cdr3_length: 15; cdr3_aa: CASSLGQGNTYEQYF
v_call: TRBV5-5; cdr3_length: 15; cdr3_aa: CASSLWLAGAYEQFF
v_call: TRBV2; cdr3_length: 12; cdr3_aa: CASSVETGEQYF
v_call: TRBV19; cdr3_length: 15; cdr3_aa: CASSIETSGPYEQYF
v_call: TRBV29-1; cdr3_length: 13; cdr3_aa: CSVVGSRDNEQFF
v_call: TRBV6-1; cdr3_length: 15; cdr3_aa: CASSYRAGENTEAFF
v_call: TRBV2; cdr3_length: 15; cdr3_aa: CASSEDSGEYYGYTF
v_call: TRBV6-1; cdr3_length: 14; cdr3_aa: CASSPAAPNQPQHF
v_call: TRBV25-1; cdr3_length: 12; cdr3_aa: CASSAGGYEQFF
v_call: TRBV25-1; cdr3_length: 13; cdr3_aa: CASSELTGYEQYF
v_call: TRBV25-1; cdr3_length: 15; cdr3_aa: CASSPPRLAGETQYF
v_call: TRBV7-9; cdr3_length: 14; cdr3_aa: CASSSTGVSYEQYF
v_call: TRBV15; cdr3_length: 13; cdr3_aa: CATSRGDKETQYF
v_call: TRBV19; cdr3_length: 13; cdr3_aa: CATADTGANVLTF
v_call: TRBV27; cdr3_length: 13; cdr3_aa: CASSYRGPETQYF
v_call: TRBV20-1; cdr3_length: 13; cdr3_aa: CSAGGVGNQPQHF
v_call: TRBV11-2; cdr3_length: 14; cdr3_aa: CASSRDGGNEKLFF
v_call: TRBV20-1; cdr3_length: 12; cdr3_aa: CSATRRAYEQYF
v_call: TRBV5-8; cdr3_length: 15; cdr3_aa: CASSYGQAPNYGYTF
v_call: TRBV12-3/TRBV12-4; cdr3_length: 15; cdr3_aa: CASSLSGGWGQPQHF
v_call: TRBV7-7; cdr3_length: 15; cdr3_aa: CASSLVDPSNTEAFF